What follows describes a single TCR beta chain. Its target is unknown. The V end lost 5 bases, the J end lost 1 base, and 18 bases lay between the germline ends. The germline CDR1 and CDR2 sequences are SNHLY and FYNNEI. The CDR3 loop spans 17 amino acids. The sample belongs to a study of cytomegalovirus exposure and HLA in healthy donors. Whole-study results and caveats: Associated with HLA alleles at 0.05 false discovery rate in a later analysis were about 17,000 TCR beta sequences.

60 Vbeta and 13 Jbeta primers were used in PCR. Sequencing used immunoSEQ multiplex PCR; TCRdb keeps in-frame clones, though not all of them. The profile shows approximately 150,000 clones, around 82% of them singletons. The chain recombines TRBV2 with TRBJ1-5; D ambiguous. Sequenced input: PBMCs. The TCR sequence derives from a woman aged 45-60 years in good health and CMV-seropositive. This chain's CDR3 is CASSPQRHKWSNQPQHF. CDR3 DNA: TGTGCCAGCAGTCCCCAAAGACATAAGTGGAGCAATCAGCCCCAGCATTTT.